This T cell receptor beta chain was sequenced during a study of T cell responses to AZD1222 COVID-19 vaccine. Study-wide results and limits: Seropositive status at baseline applied to only 5 to 7 AZD1222 recipients.

Sequencing used immunoSEQ multiplex PCR; TCRdb keeps in-frame clones, though not all of them. Of 100,000 to 150,000 clones in the sample, around 86% were seen once. For this clone: As yet, its antigen is unknown.

The TCR originated in an adult in good health. The sequences come from peripheral blood, collected on day 0 of AZD1222 vaccination.

The CDR3 protein is CASSGGQLAFF. The CDR3, as DNA: TGTGCCAGCAGTGGGGGACAGTTAGCTTTCTTT. V is TRBV25-1 and J is TRBJ1-1; 7 nucleotides line up with TRBD1. Trimming at V came to 4 bases and at J to 10 bases, leaving 3 bases not matched to a gene. This CDR3 has 11 residues. CDR1 and CDR2 from the germline V gene are MGHDK and SYGVNS.